The present T cell receptor (beta chain) was sequenced within a study of blood T cells in healthy people across ages. Broader study findings: With donor CMV status unknown, expanded clonotype changes were possibly confounded. As age increased, TCR beta diversity per million T cells fell in a roughly linear fashion.

Trimming removed 4 bases from V and 1 base from J, with 12 bases in between. CDR3 length equals 14 residues. Per the germline V gene, CDR1 is DFQATT and CDR2 is SNEGSKA (reference sequence). This clonotype was seen at least ten times. What it recognizes is unknown. It was with a sample-barcoded 5' primer and a J-beta primer mix that a second PCR of roughly 7 to 12 cycles was run. Each CDR3 protein gets one entry after TCRdb re-called the 5' RACE reads with MiXCR. The data show approximately 810,000 distinct CDR3 sequences, around 28% seen once. The sequenced sample consisted of blood. J is TRBJ2-3 and V is TRBV20-1; the D gene is possibly TRBD2 (5 bases). This receptor was identified in a woman aged 80 or over in good health. CDR3 in DNA: TGCAGTGCTAACGGGATGGGTGGCACAGATACGCAGTATTTT. It yields the protein CSANGMGGTDTQYF.